These T cell receptor beta chains were read from a single sample in a study of identifying expanded T cells in peripheral blood. Here immunoSEQ multiplex PCR was the method, and the copy in TCRdb shows in-frame clones only, minus some. The repertoire consists of around 100,000 clones, with over 80% occurring once and the leading ten covering approximately 6%. The specimen sequenced was blood. These TCRs come from a person aged 18 to 75 in good health. The CDR3 runs from the conserved cysteine through the conserved F or W. Each record gives: V gene, CDR3 length, CDR3 protein.

v_call: TRBV5-1; cdr3_length: 15; cdr3_aa: CASSFLGNDNTEAFF
v_call: TRBV19; cdr3_length: 15; cdr3_aa: CASTGWAQKDNEQFF
v_call: TRBV6-5; cdr3_length: 11; cdr3_aa: CASSGTAEAFF
v_call: TRBV4-1; cdr3_length: 14; cdr3_aa: CASSQDWLEETQYF
v_call: TRBV11-2; cdr3_length: 13; cdr3_aa: CASSPLDDQPQHF
v_call: TRBV2; cdr3_length: 13; cdr3_aa: CARVTDRDTEAFF
v_call: TRBV7-3; cdr3_length: 16; cdr3_aa: CASSLNGPGTALGYTF
v_call: TRBV7-3; cdr3_length: 12; cdr3_aa: CASSPIGNEQYF
v_call: TRBV10-2; cdr3_length: 13; cdr3_aa: CASTIAGGSEQFF
v_call: TRBV30; cdr3_length: 13; cdr3_aa: CAWSGLGQGVYTF
v_call: TRBV19; cdr3_length: 14; cdr3_aa: CASNNRYSNQPQHF
v_call: TRBV5-4; cdr3_length: 15; cdr3_aa: CASSFFATEHYEQYF
v_call: TRBV5-5; cdr3_length: 12; cdr3_aa: CASSLIWGGYTF
v_call: TRBV25-1; cdr3_length: 13; cdr3_aa: CASREQGTNEQFF
v_call: TRBV6-5; cdr3_length: 14; cdr3_aa: CASSYIKENTEAFF
v_call: TRBV6-6; cdr3_length: 12; cdr3_aa: CASRKDRDEQYF
v_call: TRBV6-6; cdr3_length: 16; cdr3_aa: CASSLVGAGSGNTIYF
v_call: TRBV6-5; cdr3_length: 15; cdr3_aa: CASSYRAVSGNTIYF
v_call: TRBV13; cdr3_length: 19; cdr3_aa: CASSLWSPRTTATNEKLFF
v_call: TRBV19; cdr3_length: 18; cdr3_aa: CASSSLIFDGAQGAEAFF
v_call: TRBV30; cdr3_length: 12; cdr3_aa: CAWSVYSNEQFF
v_call: TRBV6-1; cdr3_length: 15; cdr3_aa: CASSVSSGATGELFF
v_call: TRBV29-1; cdr3_length: 11; cdr3_aa: CSVEGQLGYTF
v_call: TRBV21-1; cdr3_length: 20; cdr3_aa: CASSKAECEREYKSYNEQFF
v_call: TRBV10-3; cdr3_length: 16; cdr3_aa: CAISVSGTGLLGELFF